This TCR beta chain emerged from a study of a mutant IDH1 vaccine in newly diagnosed glioma. About the study: Former treatment meant radiotherapy, temozolomide, or both; the majority had gotten both. Study results and caveats: Pseudoprogression appeared independent of alterations in top peripheral clonotypes.

Documented time point: week 11, during vaccination. One vaccine dose held 300 ug of mutant IDH1 20-mer peptide and came with topical imiquimod. Each donor presented with a new WHO grade 3 or 4 astrocytoma that tested IDH1-mutant and showed ATRX loss. As concerns this clone: Its antigen is as yet unknown.

This CDR3 has 17 residues. Trimming took 0 bases from V and 3 from J; bases not matched to a gene: 9. Germline V gives CDR1 LGHNA, CDR2 YNFKEQ. Generated by immunoSEQ multiplex PCR, the TCRdb table keeps only in-frame clones and is missing some. The table shows some 52,000 clones, with around nine tenths occurring only once. The sample was PBMCs, taken from a glioma patient whose treatment included an IDH1 peptide vaccine. This receptor was taken from a man between 50 and 59 years old with glioma. V is TRBV4-2 and J is TRBJ2-7, with 9 bases that match TRBD2. The CDR3 protein is CASSQDWLAGIFYEQYF. DNA for the CDR3: TGTGCCAGCAGCCAAGATTGGCTAGCGGGGATTTTCTACGAGCAGTACTTC.